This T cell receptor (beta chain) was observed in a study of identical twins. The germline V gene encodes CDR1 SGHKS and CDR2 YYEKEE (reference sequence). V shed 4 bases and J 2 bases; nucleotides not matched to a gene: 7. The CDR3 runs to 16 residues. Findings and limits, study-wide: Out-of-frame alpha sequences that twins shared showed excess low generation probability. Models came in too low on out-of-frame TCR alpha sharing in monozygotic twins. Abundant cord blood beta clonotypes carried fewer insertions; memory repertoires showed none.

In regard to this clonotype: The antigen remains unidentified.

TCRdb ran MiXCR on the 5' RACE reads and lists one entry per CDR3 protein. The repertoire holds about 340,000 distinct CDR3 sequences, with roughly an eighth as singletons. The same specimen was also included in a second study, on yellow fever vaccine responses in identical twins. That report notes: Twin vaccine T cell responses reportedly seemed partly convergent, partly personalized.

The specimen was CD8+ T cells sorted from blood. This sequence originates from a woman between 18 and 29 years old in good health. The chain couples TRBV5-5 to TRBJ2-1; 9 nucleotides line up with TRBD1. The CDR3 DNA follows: TGTGCCAGCAGCCCCTACACAGGGGGCCCCTACAATGAGCAGTTCTTC. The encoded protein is CASSPYTGGPYNEQFF.